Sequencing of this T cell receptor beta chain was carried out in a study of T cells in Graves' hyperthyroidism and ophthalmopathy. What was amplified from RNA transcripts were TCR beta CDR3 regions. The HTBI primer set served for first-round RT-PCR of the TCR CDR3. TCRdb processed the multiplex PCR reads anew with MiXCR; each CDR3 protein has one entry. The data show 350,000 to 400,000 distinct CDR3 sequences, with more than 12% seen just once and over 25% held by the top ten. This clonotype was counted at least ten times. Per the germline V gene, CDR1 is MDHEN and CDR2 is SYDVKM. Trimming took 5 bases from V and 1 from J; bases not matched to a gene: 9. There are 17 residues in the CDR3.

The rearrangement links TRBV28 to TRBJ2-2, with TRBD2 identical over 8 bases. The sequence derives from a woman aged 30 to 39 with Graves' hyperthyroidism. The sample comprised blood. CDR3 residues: CASSPGGAGVNTGELFF. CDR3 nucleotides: TGTGCCAGCAGTCCGGGAGGGGCGGGAGTGAACACCGGGGAGCTGTTTTTT.